The 15 T cell receptor beta chains below come from one sample, sequenced in a study of blood T cell repertoires in COVID-19. Some clones are missing from TCRdb's copy, which holds only in-frame ones; the method was immunoSEQ multiplex PCR. The sample shows 200,000 to 300,000 clones, roughly 86% of them seen only once. Sequences were obtained from PBMCs or T cells enriched from blood (not recorded which). These receptors all stem from a woman in her forties with acute COVID-19.

About this clone: The sample contains more than one DNA sequence encoding this CDR3. The rearrangement links TRBV18 to TRBJ2-2; 7 nucleotides line up with TRBD2. CDR3 length equals 15 residues. The germline gives CDR1 KGHSH, CDR2 LQKENI. Trimming took 3 bases from V and 0 from J; bases not matched to a gene: 1. The CDR3 here is CASSPLAANTGELFF. In nucleotides, the CDR3 is TGTGCCAGCTCACCGCTAGCGGCGAACACCGGGGAGCTGTTTTTT.

This rearrangement joins TRBV19 to TRBJ2-7; 10 nucleotides align to TRBD1. Germline assignment: CDR1 LNHDA and CDR2 SQIVND (reference sequence). V lost 10 bases, J lost 5 bases, and 8 bases stayed unmatched. There are 13 residues in the CDR3. The CDR3 loop reads CATWDRGMNEQYF. The DNA for the CDR3 is TGTGCCACCTGGGACAGGGGAATGAACGAGCAGTACTTC.

The genes are TRBV30 and TRBJ1-4, with TRBD1 matching over 8 bases. The junction had 16 bases not matched to a gene; V was cut back by 2 bases and J by 8 bases. Germline V gene sequence: CDR1 GTSNPN, CDR2 SVGIG (reference sequence). The CDR3 contains 17 residues. CDR3 DNA sequence: TGTGCCTGGAGTCCCAAGGGGGGGACAGGAGAATGGGAAAAACTGTTTTTT. Translating gives CAWSPKGGTGEWEKLFF.

This clone was seen a handful of times. The CDR3 nucleotides read TGTGCCAGCAGTGATGGGACAGAAGAGACCCAGTACTTC. This codes for CASSDGTEETQYF. V and J are TRBV6-1 and TRBJ2-5, with 7 bases lining up with TRBD1. CDR1 is MNHNS, CDR2 SASEGT, per germline. The CDR3 sequence is 13 residues long. Unmatched junction bases numbered 1, after V lost 3 bases and J lost 3 bases.

This clone showed up just once. The CDR3 sequence is CASSLPETRETQYF. CDR3 coding DNA: TGTGCCAGCAGTTTGCCGGAGACGAGGGAGACCCAGTACTTC. The V and J genes are TRBV28 and TRBJ2-5; D gene uncertain. Germline V gene lookup returns CDR1 MDHEN and CDR2 SYDVKM. Trimming shortened V by 3 bases and J by 5 bases, and 13 bases separated the two germline ends. The CDR3 loop spans 14 amino acids.

V gene TRBV6-4 combines with J gene TRBJ2-5; D may be TRBD1 (6 bases). There are 13 residues in the CDR3. V was clipped by 6 bases and J by 1 base, with 9 bases between them. From germline, CDR1 is MRHNA and CDR2 SNTAGT. DNA for the CDR3: TGTGCCAGCAGCCGGACAGCCCAAGAGACCCAGTACTTC. Protein: CASSRTAQETQYF.

This clone was detected only a few times. This rearrangement joins TRBV10-2 to TRBJ1-5; TRBD1 agrees at 7 bases. The V and J ends lost 2 bases and 2 bases, in that order; junction bases with no gene match: 6. CDR1 and CDR2 from the germline V gene are WSHSY and SAAADI. This CDR3 contains 16 residues. DNA for the CDR3: TGCGCCAGCAGTGAGATCGAGGGGGCGGGCAATCAGCCCCAGCATTTT. This sequence encodes CASSEIEGAGNQPQHF.

Turning to this clone: This specimen includes other DNA sequences encoding the same CDR3. The gene calls are TRBV3-1 (or the pseudogene TRBV3-2) and TRBJ2-7; the D is unclear. The CDR3 loop spans 13 amino acids. Trimming pared 4 bases from V and 0 bases from J, leaving 7 bases between. Germline lookup yields CDR1 LGHDT and CDR2 YNNKEL (reference sequence). The CDR3 sequence: CASSPSTSYEQYF. CDR3 DNA sequence: TGTGCCAGCAGCCCGAGTACCTCCTACGAGCAGTACTTC.

The chain carries TRBV2 and TRBJ2-2; 7 bases line up with TRBD2. Germline CDR1 SNHLY, CDR2 FYNNEI. This CDR3 contains 16 residues. V was pared by 6 bases and J by 6 bases, with 13 bases of the junction left unmatched. CDR3 nucleotide sequence: TGTGCCAGCAGCACGAAAGCGGGATTAGGGGCCGGGGAGCTGTTTTTT. Protein sequence: CASSTKAGLGAGELFF.

J is TRBJ1-1 and V is TRBV11-2, with a tentative D call TRBD1 (5 bases). CDR3 length: 14 residues. The V and J ends lost 5 bases and 1 base respectively, with 11 bases between them. The germline V gene encodes CDR1 SGHAT and CDR2 FQNNGV. CDR3 region: CASSPPTGNTEAFF. In DNA form, the CDR3 reads TGTGCCAGCAGCCCACCCACAGGGAACACTGAAGCTTTCTTT.

The DNA of the CDR3 is TGTGCCAGCAGCCAGACTATTCAAAGGAACACCGGGGAGCTGTTTTTT. It yields the protein CASSQTIQRNTGELFF. This chain uses TRBV11-2 with TRBJ2-2; D may be TRBD2 (5 bases). CDR1 and CDR2 (germline): SGHAT, FQNNGV. This CDR3 has 16 amino acids. The germline V and J ends were trimmed by 5 bases and 1 base, with 14 bases remaining between them.

The chain carries TRBV18 and TRBJ1-6; TRBD1 matches 7 bases. Germline trimming cut 3 bases from V and 5 bases from J; bases unmatched to any gene: 10. The CDR3 loop spans 17 amino acids. Germline lookup yields CDR1 KGHSH and CDR2 LQKENI. DNA of the CDR3: TGTGCCAGCTCACCCACGGTAGGGGGACAGCATAATTCACCCCTCCACTTT. Its translation is CASSPTVGGQHNSPLHF.

V gene TRBV10-3 combines with J gene TRBJ1-2; D is unresolved. The CDR3 covers 14 residues. The V and J ends lost 3 bases and 3 bases respectively, with 11 bases between them. Germline CDR1 reads ENHRY; CDR2 reads SYGVKD. The CDR3 DNA is TGTGCCATCAGTGAACGAGATAACTACTATGGCTACACCTTC. It yields the protein CAISERDNYYGYTF.

The J gene is TRBJ2-7, the V gene TRBV3-1 (or the pseudogene TRBV3-2); the D is unclear. The CDR3 length is 16 residues. V was trimmed by 1 base and J by 8 bases, leaving 21 bases between them. CDR1 LGHDT and CDR2 YNNKEL come from the germline V gene (reference sequence). CDR3 sequence (DNA): TGTGCCAGCAGCCAAGTACCCAGCGCCCTCGGTAGTCAGCAGTACTTC. Its protein product is CASSQVPSALGSQQYF.

The genes are TRBV7-2 and TRBJ1-1; D unresolved. Germline V CDR1 and CDR2: SGHTA, FQGNSA. This CDR3 region has 13 residues. V was pared by 4 bases and J by 1 base, with 7 bases between. CDR3 nucleotide sequence: TGTGCCAGCAGCTCCTTCTGGAACACTGAAGCTTTCTTT. Its protein is CASSSFWNTEAFF.